The T cell receptor beta chain described here comes from a study of T cell changes during pregnancy in multiple sclerosis. The count of this clone is one. This table comes from immunoSEQ multiplex PCR, and its TCRdb copy is limited to in-frame clones, with some not included. The repertoire holds approximately 31,000 clones, roughly 90% seen once, with roughly 0.4% in the top ten. From germline, CDR1 is SGHRS and CDR2 YFSETQ. V dropped 2 bases and J dropped 5; count of bases not matched to a gene: 5. The CDR3 has 14 residues. The chain is built from TRBV5-1 and TRBJ2-7; 9 nucleotides line up with TRBD1. The sample here was CD4+ T cells from peripheral blood mononuclear cells, taken in the second trimester of pregnancy. This receptor was obtained from a female donor in good health, enrolled as a control in a pregnancy study. CDR3 residues: CASSLGQGIHEQYF. As DNA, the CDR3 is TGCGCCAGCAGCTTAGGACAGGGGATCCACGAGCAGTACTTC.